This T cell receptor (beta chain) originates from a study of T cells in Graves' hyperthyroidism and ophthalmopathy. Amplification yielded TCR beta CDR3 regions, with RNA transcripts as the source. Researchers ran a first-round RT-PCR on the TCR CDR3 using the HTBI primer set. TCRdb reprocessed the multiplex PCR reads via MiXCR and lists one record per CDR3 protein. The data hold some 580,000 distinct CDR3 sequences, with more than 15% observed a single time. Whole-study results and caveats: Prediction of ophthalmopathy progression came a median around 7.1 months pre-onset. In the blood, most expanded thyroid clonotypes above 0.001 appeared as well.

The CDR3 has 17 residues. The J segment lost 9 bases and the V segment lost 9 bases, leaving 20 bases of the junction unmatched. Germline V gives CDR1 KGHDR, CDR2 SFDVKD. Ophthalmopathy cases scored 3 or more on the Clinical Activity Score and 4 or more on NOSPECS grade, with duration below 3 months. Cells are PBMCs isolated from around 9.4 ml of fresh blood. This clonotype has only a few counts. Its antigen remains unidentified. Sequencing used blood. The sequence derives from a middle-aged woman with Graves' ophthalmopathy. The chain has TRBV24-1 and TRBJ2-1, with 9 bases lining up with TRBD2. CDR3 DNA sequence: TGTGCCACCGAGGGGCTAGCGGGAAATAGGGGCCGGGGTGAGCAGTTCTTC. It is translated as CATEGLAGNRGRGEQFF.